The subject of this entry is one T cell receptor (beta chain). The data belong to a study of blood T cell repertoires in COVID-19. Study-wide background: There were acute and convalescent COVID-19 samples, and they came from the United States, Italy and Spain. Sources were T cells, B-cell-depleted T cells, or PBMCs; the material itself was cDNA or gDNA.

How the authors handled the data: Nucleated cell number was recorded as an estimate derived from reference gene primer amplification. Here immunoSEQ multiplex PCR was the method, and the copy in TCRdb shows in-frame clones only, minus some. D and trimming were read from the DNA, whereas the V and J calls and clone size are those reported in that table. The sample has 150,000 to 160,000 clones; roughly four fifths are singletons. V was clipped by 0 bases and J by 7 bases; unmatched bases: 5. The CDR3 sequence is 15 residues long. Germline V gives CDR1 SGDLS, CDR2 YYNGEE. The TCR sequence derives from a woman aged 60 to 75 with acute or convalescent COVID-19. Sequenced material: peripheral blood. The rearrangement uses TRBV9 and TRBJ2-2; 8 bases match TRBD2. The CDR3 loop is CASSVEAGAGGELFF. CDR3 nucleotide sequence: TGTGCCAGCAGCGTAGAAGCGGGGGCGGGCGGGGAGCTGTTTTTT.